The clone carrying this T cell receptor beta chain occurred a few times. The antigen is undetermined. The data derive from a study of T cells in Graves' hyperthyroidism and ophthalmopathy. Study outcomes and limitations: Most thyroid clonotypes expanded above 0.001 appeared in blood too. The model forecast ophthalmopathy, anticipating it by a median approximately 6.2 months before onset.

Uncontrolled infection, other autoimmune disease, pregnancy or lactation barred patients from enrollment. The PBMCs were sourced from fresh peripheral blood (approximately 10 ml). Authors of the study amplified TCR beta CDR3 regions from RNA transcripts. An initial round of RT-PCR targeting the TCR CDR3 relied on the HTBI primer set. TCRdb re-called the multiplex PCR reads with MiXCR, one entry per CDR3 protein. The data hold 350,000 to 400,000 distinct CDR3 sequences, with approximately 17% observed a single time. Trimming removed 5 bases at V and 5 bases at J, with 8 bases between. CDR1 is KGHDR, CDR2 SFDVKD, per germline. The CDR3 is 12 residues long.

The V gene is TRBV24-1, the J gene TRBJ2-5; tentatively, D is TRBD1 (6 bases). The receptor comes from a man between 18 and 29 years old with Graves' ophthalmopathy. The sequenced sample consisted of blood. CDR3 sequence: CATSGDRETQYF. CDR3 nucleotides: TGTGCCACCAGTGGTGACAGGGAGACCCAGTACTTC.